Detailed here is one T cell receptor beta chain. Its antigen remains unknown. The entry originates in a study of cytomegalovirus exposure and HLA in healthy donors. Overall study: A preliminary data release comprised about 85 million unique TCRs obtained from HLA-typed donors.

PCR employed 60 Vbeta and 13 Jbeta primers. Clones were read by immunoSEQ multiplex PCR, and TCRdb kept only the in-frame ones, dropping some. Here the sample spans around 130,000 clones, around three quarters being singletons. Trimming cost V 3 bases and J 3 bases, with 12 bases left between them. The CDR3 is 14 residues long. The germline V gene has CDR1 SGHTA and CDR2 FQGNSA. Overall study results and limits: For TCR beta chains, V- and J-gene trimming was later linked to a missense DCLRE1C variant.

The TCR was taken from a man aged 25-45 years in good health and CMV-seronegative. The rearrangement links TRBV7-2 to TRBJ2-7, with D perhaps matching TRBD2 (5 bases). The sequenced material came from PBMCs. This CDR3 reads CASSFVGADYEQYF. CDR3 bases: TGTGCCAGCAGCTTTGTGGGAGCAGACTACGAGCAGTACTTC.